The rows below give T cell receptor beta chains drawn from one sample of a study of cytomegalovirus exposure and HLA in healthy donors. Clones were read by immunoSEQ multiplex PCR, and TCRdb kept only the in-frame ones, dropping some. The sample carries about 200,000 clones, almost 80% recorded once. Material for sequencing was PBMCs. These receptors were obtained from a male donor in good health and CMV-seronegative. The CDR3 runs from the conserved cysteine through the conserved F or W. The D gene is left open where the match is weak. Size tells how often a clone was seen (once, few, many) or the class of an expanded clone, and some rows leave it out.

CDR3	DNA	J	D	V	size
CASSQTSGSYEQYF	TGTGCCAGCAGTCAGACTAGCGGGAGCTACGAGCAGTACTTC	TRBJ2-7	TRBD2	TRBV6-6	few
CASSIRAGSSYEQYF	TGTGCCAGTAGTATCCGCGCGGGTAGCTCCTACGAGCAGTACTTC	TRBJ2-7	-	TRBV19	-
CAISTGASTDTQYF	TGTGCCATCAGCACAGGGGCAAGCACAGATACGCAGTATTTT	TRBJ2-3	TRBD1	TRBV10-3	-
CASSYSEETQYF	TGTGCCAGCAGTTACTCTGAGGAGACCCAGTACTTC	TRBJ2-5	-	TRBV6-5	-
CASTLGGDSGNTIYF	TGTGCCAGCACCCTAGGGGGGGACTCTGGAAACACCATATATTTT	TRBJ1-3	-	TRBV5-4	few
CASRPAADRTNYGYTF	TGTGCCAGCAGACCGGCAGCCGACAGGACCAACTATGGCTACACCTTC	TRBJ1-2	-	TRBV5-6	-
CASSRRVRGRGTGELFF	TGTGCCAGCAGCAGGAGGGTCAGGGGGCGAGGGACCGGGGAGCTGTTTTTT	TRBJ2-2	-	TRBV21-1	-
CACRGLNTEAFF	TGTGCCTGCCGCGGCCTGAACACTGAAGCTTTCTTT	TRBJ1-1	-	TRBV30	-
CSSSLAHRGEEKLFF	TGTTCCAGCAGCTTAGCGCACAGGGGAGAGGAAAAACTGTTTTTT	TRBJ1-4	TRBD1	TRBV7-9	-
CASGGEKLFF	TGTGCCAGCGGGGGCGAAAAACTGTTTTTT	TRBJ1-4	-	TRBV28	few
CASTTGTGAYEQYF	TGTGCCAGCACCACCGGGACAGGGGCCTACGAGCAGTACTTC	TRBJ2-7	TRBD1	TRBV6-5	once
CASTLYGVPEQFF	TGTGCCAGTACCCTCTACGGGGTACCTGAGCAGTTCTTC	TRBJ2-1	-	TRBV19	once
CASSERRGHSNQPQHF	TGTGCCAGCAGTGAGCGTCGAGGACATAGCAATCAGCCCCAGCATTTT	TRBJ1-5	-	TRBV6-1	-
CASRSLQGLSEAFF	TGTGCCAGCAGGTCGTTACAGGGATTGAGTGAAGCTTTCTTT	TRBJ1-1	-	TRBV27	-
CASSLSQTHYNEQFF	TGTGCCAGCAGTTTATCGCAGACACACTACAATGAGCAGTTCTTC	TRBJ2-1	-	TRBV27	few
CASSQGRGHTEAFF	TGTGCCAGCAGCCAGGGCAGGGGGCACACTGAAGCTTTCTTT	TRBJ1-1	TRBD1	TRBV7-3	-
CASSLGGTGKETQYF	TGCGCCAGCAGCTTGGGTGGGACAGGGAAAGAGACCCAGTACTTC	TRBJ2-5	TRBD1	TRBV5-1	-
CASSLSFGTSGTYEQYF	TGTGCCAGCAGCTTGAGTTTCGGGACTAGCGGCACCTACGAGCAGTACTTC	TRBJ2-7	TRBD2	TRBV5-4	few
CASSLVSEPPRDTQYF	TGCGCCAGCAGTCTCGTGTCGGAGCCTCCGCGGGATACGCAGTATTTT	TRBJ2-3	-	TRBV5-1	-
CAIRTGNKETQYF	TGTGCCATCAGAACCGGGAACAAAGAGACCCAGTACTTC	TRBJ2-5	-	TRBV10-3	once
CASSDSRAGVTGELFF	TGTGCCAGCAGTGACAGCCGGGCGGGGGTCACCGGGGAGCTGTTTTTT	TRBJ2-2	TRBD2	TRBV6-4	-
CSSSPARDTYNEQFF	TGTTCCAGCAGCCCGGCGAGGGACACCTACAATGAGCAGTTCTTC	TRBJ2-1	-	TRBV7-9	-
CASSSGAARSYNEQFF	TGTGCCAGCAGCTCCGGAGCGGCCCGATCCTACAATGAGCAGTTCTTC	TRBJ2-1	-	TRBV7-3	once
CASSQEIGGRLYNEQFF	TGCGCCAGCAGCCAAGAGATAGGCGGGAGGCTATACAATGAGCAGTTCTTC	TRBJ2-1	TRBD2	TRBV4-1	-
CASSPGLKGRENTEAFF	TGTGCCAGCTCACCGGGCCTTAAGGGGCGGGAGAACACTGAAGCTTTCTTT	TRBJ1-1	-	TRBV18	once
CARNRAGEMTDTQYF	TGTGCCAGGAACCGTGCAGGGGAGATGACAGATACGCAGTATTTT	TRBJ2-3	-	TRBV25-1	-
CASSQGGQGIQYF	TGTGCCAGCAGCCAGGGAGGGCAGGGCATTCAGTACTTC	TRBJ2-4	TRBD2	TRBV6-5	-
CASSATALTDTQYF	TGTGCCAGCAGTGCGACAGCACTCACAGATACGCAGTATTTT	TRBJ2-3	-	TRBV2	-
CASSSPGVEQFF	TGTGCCAGCAGCTCCCCAGGGGTTGAGCAGTTCTTC	TRBJ2-1	-	TRBV27	once
CASSYGTATGELFF	TGTGCCAGCAGTTATGGGACAGCCACCGGGGAGCTGTTTTTT	TRBJ2-2	TRBD1	TRBV6-5	-
CAGSSGQGGNTEAFF	TGCGCCGGCAGCTCGGGACAGGGCGGGAACACTGAAGCTTTCTTT	TRBJ1-1	TRBD1	TRBV5-1	-
CASQDRGGNQPQHF	TGTGCCAGCCAAGACAGGGGAGGCAATCAGCCCCAGCATTTT	TRBJ1-5	TRBD1	TRBV2	-
CASSPGQGSSYEQYF	TGTGCCAGCAGCCCCGGACAGGGGAGCTCCTACGAGCAGTACTTC	TRBJ2-7	TRBD1	TRBV7-2	-
CASSHPAGEGTDTQYF	TGTGCCAGCAGCCACCCGGCGGGGGAGGGGACAGATACGCAGTATTTT	TRBJ2-3	TRBD2	TRBV7-9	-
CASTAGWTGELFF	TGTGCCAGCACAGCAGGGTGGACCGGGGAGCTGTTTTTT	TRBJ2-2	-	TRBV2	-
CASSEEGTGRAKNIQYF	TGTGCCAGCAGTGAAGAGGGGACAGGTCGAGCCAAAAACATTCAGTACTTC	TRBJ2-4	TRBD1	TRBV6-1	-
CASRFRLQGYQETQYF	TGTGCCAGCAGATTCCGCCTACAGGGGTACCAAGAGACCCAGTACTTC	TRBJ2-5	TRBD1	TRBV27	-
CASSVGRGFGGPTDTQYF	TGCGCCAGCAGCGTGGGCAGGGGATTTGGGGGCCCGACAGATACGCAGTATTTT	TRBJ2-3	-	TRBV4-1	-
CASSQDFSRSTDTQYF	TGTGCCAGCAGCCAAGACTTCTCGCGCAGCACAGATACGCAGTATTTT	TRBJ2-3	-	TRBV4-2	-
CASSIDNRVADTQYF	TGTGCCAGTAGTATAGATAACCGGGTTGCAGATACGCAGTATTTT	TRBJ2-3	-	TRBV19	-
CASSWTSGPYEQYF	TGTGCCAGCAGTTGGACTAGCGGACCCTACGAGCAGTACTTC	TRBJ2-7	TRBD2	TRBV27	few
CASSTTAPDQPQHF	TGTGCCAGTAGTACCACAGCCCCCGATCAGCCCCAGCATTTT	TRBJ1-5	-	TRBV19	-